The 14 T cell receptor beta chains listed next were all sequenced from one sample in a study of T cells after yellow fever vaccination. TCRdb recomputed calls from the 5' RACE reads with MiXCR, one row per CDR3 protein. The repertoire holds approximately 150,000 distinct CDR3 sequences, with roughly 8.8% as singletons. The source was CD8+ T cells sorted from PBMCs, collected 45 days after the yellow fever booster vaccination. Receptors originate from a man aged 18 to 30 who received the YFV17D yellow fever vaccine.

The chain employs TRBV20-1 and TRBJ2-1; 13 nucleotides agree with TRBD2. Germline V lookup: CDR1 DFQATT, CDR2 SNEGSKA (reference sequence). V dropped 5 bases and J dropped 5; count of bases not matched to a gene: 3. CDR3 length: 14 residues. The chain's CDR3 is CSARTSGGHNEQFF. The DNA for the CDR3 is TGCAGTGCTCGGACTAGCGGGGGACACAATGAGCAGTTCTTC.

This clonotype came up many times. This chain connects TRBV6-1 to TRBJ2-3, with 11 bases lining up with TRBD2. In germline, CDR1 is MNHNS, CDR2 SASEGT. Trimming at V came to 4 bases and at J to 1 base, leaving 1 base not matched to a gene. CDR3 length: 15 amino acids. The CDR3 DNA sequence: TGTGCCAGCAGTGTTAGCGGGGGGGGCACAGATACGCAGTATTTT. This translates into CASSVSGGGTDTQYF.

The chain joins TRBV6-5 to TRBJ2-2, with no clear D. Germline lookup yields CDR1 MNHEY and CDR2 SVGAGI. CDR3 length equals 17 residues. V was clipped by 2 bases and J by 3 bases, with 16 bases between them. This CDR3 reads CASSYDRHQRDTGELFF. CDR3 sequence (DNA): TGTGCCAGCAGTTACGATCGGCACCAAAGGGACACCGGGGAGCTGTTTTTT.

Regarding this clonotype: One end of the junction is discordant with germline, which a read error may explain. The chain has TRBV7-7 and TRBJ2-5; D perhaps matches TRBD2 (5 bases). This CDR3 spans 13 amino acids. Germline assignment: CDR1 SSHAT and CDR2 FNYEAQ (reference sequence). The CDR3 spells CASSLGSQETQYF. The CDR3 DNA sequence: TGTGCTAGCAGCTTAGGGAGCCAAGAGACCCAGTACTTC. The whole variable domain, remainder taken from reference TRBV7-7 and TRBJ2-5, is GAGVSQSPRYKVTKRGQDVTLRCDPISSHATLYWYQQALGQGPEFLTYFNYEAQPDKSGLPSDRFSAERPEGSISTLTIQRTEQRDSAMYRCASSLGSQETQYFGPGTRLLVL.

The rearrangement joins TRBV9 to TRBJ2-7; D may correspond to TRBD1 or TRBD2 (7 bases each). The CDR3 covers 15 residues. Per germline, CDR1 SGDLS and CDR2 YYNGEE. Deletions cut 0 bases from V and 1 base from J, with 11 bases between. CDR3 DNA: TGTGCCAGCAGCGTAGGGGAGGGGGCTTCCTACGAGCAGTACTTC. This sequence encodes CASSVGEGASYEQYF.

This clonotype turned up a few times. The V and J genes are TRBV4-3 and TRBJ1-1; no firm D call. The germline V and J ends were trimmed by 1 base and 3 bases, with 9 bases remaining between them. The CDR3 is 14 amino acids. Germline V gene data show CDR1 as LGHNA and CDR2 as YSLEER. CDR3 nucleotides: TGCGCCAGCAGCCAAGTAGTCGGGGACACTGAAGCTTTCTTT. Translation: CASSQVVGDTEAFF.

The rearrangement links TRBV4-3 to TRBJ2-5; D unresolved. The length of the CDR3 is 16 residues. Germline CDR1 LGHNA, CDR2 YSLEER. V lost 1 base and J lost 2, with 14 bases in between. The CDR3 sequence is CASSQGPENPQETQYF. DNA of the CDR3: TGCGCCAGCAGCCAAGGACCAGAGAACCCTCAAGAGACCCAGTACTTC.

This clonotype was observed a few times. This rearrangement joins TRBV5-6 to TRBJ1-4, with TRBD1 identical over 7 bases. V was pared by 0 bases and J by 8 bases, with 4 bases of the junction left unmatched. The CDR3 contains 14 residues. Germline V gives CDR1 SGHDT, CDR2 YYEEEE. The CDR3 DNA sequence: TGTGCCAGCAGCTTGGAGGGGGCGTGGGAAAAACTGTTTTTT. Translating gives CASSLEGAWEKLFF.

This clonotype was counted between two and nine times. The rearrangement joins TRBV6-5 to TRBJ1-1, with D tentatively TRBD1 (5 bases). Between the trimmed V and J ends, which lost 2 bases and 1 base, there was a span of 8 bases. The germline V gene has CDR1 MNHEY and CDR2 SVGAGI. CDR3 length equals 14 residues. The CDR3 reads CASSYGQGNTEAFF. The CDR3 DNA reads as TGTGCCAGCAGTTACGGGCAGGGGAACACTGAAGCTTTCTTT.

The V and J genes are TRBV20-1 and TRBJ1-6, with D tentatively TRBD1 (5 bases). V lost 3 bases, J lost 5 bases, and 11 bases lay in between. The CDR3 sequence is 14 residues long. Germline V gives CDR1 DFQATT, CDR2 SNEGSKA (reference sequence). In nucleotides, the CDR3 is TGCAGTGCTAGTAAGGGGTACGATAATTCACCCCTCCACTTT. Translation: CSASKGYDNSPLHF.

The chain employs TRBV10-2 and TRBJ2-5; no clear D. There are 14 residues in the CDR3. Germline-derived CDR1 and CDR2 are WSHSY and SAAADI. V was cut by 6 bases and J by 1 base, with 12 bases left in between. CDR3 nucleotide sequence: TGCGCCAGCAGAGAATGGACGGTCCAAGAGACCCAGTACTTC. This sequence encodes CASREWTVQETQYF.

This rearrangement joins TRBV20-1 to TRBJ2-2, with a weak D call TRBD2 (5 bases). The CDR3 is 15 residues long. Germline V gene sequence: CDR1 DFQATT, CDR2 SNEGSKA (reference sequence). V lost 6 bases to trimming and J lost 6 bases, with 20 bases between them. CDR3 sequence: CSARFQSRRPGELFF. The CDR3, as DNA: TGCAGTGCGAGATTCCAGTCCCGGAGGCCCGGGGAGCTGTTTTTT.

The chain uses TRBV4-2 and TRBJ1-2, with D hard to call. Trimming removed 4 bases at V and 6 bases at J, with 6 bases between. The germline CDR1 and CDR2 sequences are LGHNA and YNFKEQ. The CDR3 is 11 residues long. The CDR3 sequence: CASSPGDGYTF. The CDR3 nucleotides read TGTGCCAGCAGCCCCGGGGATGGCTACACCTTC.

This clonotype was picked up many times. This CDR3 is CASSQRYQETQYF. CDR3 sequence (DNA): TGCGCCAGCAGCCAACGATACCAAGAGACCCAGTACTTC. This chain joins TRBV4-1 and TRBJ2-5; no firm D call. This CDR3 contains 13 residues. From germline, CDR1 is MGHRA and CDR2 YSYEKL. V gave up 2 bases and J gave up 0 bases, with 4 bases separating them.